This TCR beta chain is drawn from a study of T cell repertoires in cytomegalovirus infection. Findings and caveats of the study: Across the ex vivo response, the dominant clonotypes were HLA-C-restricted CMV-specific TCR beta clonotypes.

Many counts were recorded for this clonotype. Its specificity is not known. Using its own MiXCR run on the reads, TCRdb lists one record per CDR3 protein. The sample includes some 280,000 distinct CDR3 sequences, roughly an eighth of them seen just once. Looked up from germline, CDR1 is SGHTA and CDR2 is FQGNSA. Trimming left V 0 bases short and J 7 bases short, with 13 bases between. This CDR3 contains 15 residues. This receptor was identified in a human donor in good health (CMV status not recorded). Some clones in this sample may be carry-over from other donors' samples. The sample was PBMCs. V and J are TRBV7-2 and TRBJ2-4; D unclear. The CDR3 spells CASSLASTSFNIQYF. The CDR3 bases are TGTGCCAGCAGCTTAGCGTCTACCTCTTTCAACATTCAGTACTTC.